What follows are 5 T cell receptor beta chains derived from one specimen sequenced in a study of blood T cell repertoires in COVID-19. Here immunoSEQ multiplex PCR was the method, and the copy in TCRdb shows in-frame clones only, minus some. The sample lists 200,000 to 300,000 clones; about 88% were seen once. The specimen sequenced was peripheral blood. The receptors were sampled from a man aged 60 to 69 who had recovered from COVID-19.

This rearrangement joins TRBV7-8 to TRBJ2-2; 14 bases map to TRBD2. This CDR3 spans 18 amino acids. Trimming took 2 bases from V and 3 from J; bases not matched to a gene: 5. Germline lookup yields CDR1 SGHVS and CDR2 FQNEAQ. The chain's CDR3 is CASSLLTSGGAYTGELFF. As DNA, the CDR3 is TGTGCCAGCAGCTTATTGACTAGCGGGGGGGCTTACACCGGGGAGCTGTTTTTT.

The chain carries TRBV7-9 and TRBJ2-3; TRBD1 matches 12 bases. J was trimmed by 4 bases and V by 5 bases; bases with no gene match: 7. Germline values: CDR1 SEHNR, CDR2 FQNEAQ (reference sequence). This CDR3 is 16 amino acids long. DNA of the CDR3: TGTGCCAGCAGCCCCGGGACAGGGGGCTTCGCAGATACGCAGTATTTT. Its translation: CASSPGTGGFADTQYF. The entire variable domain, with the rest obtained from reference TRBV7-9 and TRBJ2-3, is as follows: DTGVSQNPRHKITKRGQNVTFRCDPISEHNRLYWYRQTLGQGPEFLTYFQNEAQLEKSRLLSDRFSAERPKGSFSTLEIQRTEQGDSAMYLCASSPGTGGFADTQYFGPGTRLTVL.

The chain is built from TRBV19 and TRBJ1-3, with unresolved D. Germline V gene sequence: CDR1 LNHDA, CDR2 SQIVND (reference sequence). V was trimmed by 9 bases and J by 5 bases, leaving 17 bases between them. The CDR3 has 14 amino acids. CDR3 residues: CASAPFPQRNTIYF. In nucleotides, the CDR3 is TGTGCCAGCGCGCCGTTCCCTCAACGAAACACCATATATTTT.

To note about this clone: Germline and junction disagree at one end, which may indicate a read error. The V and J genes are TRBV7-2 and TRBJ1-1; D is ambiguous. CDR3 size: 13 residues. The germline gives CDR1 SGHTA, CDR2 FQGNSA. The CDR3 loop is CASSLDGVSILMF. The CDR3 DNA is TGTGCCAGCAGCTTAGACGGGGTCAGCATTTTGATGTTT.

This sequence joins TRBV10-3 and TRBJ2-2, with a possible D match to TRBD2 (5 bases). Trimming took off 6 bases at V and 3 bases at J, with 11 bases between the two ends. The CDR3 sequence is 14 residues long. CDR1 and CDR2 from the germline V gene are ENHRY and SYGVKD. DNA of the CDR3: TGTGCCATCAGATCTAGCCATGACACCGGGGAGCTGTTTTTT. Protein sequence: CAIRSSHDTGELFF.